The 3 T cell receptor beta chains below were found in one sample sequenced in a study of regulatory T cells in long-lasting Graves disease. Time point indicated: persistent/refractory GD, antithyroid drugs over 5 years with positive TRAb. The authors made the TCR library using RNA they extracted from PBMCs. HTBI primers from iRepertoire and Arm-PCR of CDR3 regions yielded the TCR beta libraries. MiXCR was run by TCRdb on the multiplex PCR reads, yielding one entry per CDR3 protein. The sample records some 440,000 distinct CDR3 sequences, under 25% being singletons. The material was peripheral blood mononuclear cells (PBMCs), obtained when the disease was refractory, from a patient treated with antithyroid drugs. All receptors derive from a female donor with Graves disease.

This clonotype was seen only a few times. This sequence joins TRBV16 and TRBJ1-1; D gene uncertain. The CDR3 is made up of 13 amino acids. CDR1 and CDR2 (germline): KGHSY, FQNENV. V was trimmed by 3 bases and J by 5 bases, leaving 10 bases between them. The CDR3 DNA reads as TGTGCCAGCAGCCACCAGTTTTCGACTGAAGCTTTCTTT. Encoded protein: CASSHQFSTEAFF.

This clonotype was detected many times. The chain joins TRBV15 to TRBJ2-7, with D hard to call. Trimming took off 3 bases at V and 7 bases at J, with 10 bases between the two ends. The CDR3 runs to 12 residues. The germline CDR1 and CDR2 sequences are LNHNV and YYDKDF (reference sequence). In nucleotides, the CDR3 is TGTGCCACCAGCAGTCTACTCGGAGAGCAGTACTTC. Protein product: CATSSLLGEQYF.

Only a few counts were recorded for this clonotype. The CDR3 spells CASSQVQGTGELFF. The CDR3, as DNA: TGCGCCAGCAGCCAAGTCCAGGGCACCGGGGAGCTGTTTTTT. V usage is TRBV4-1 and J usage is TRBJ2-2; tentative D call: TRBD1 (5 bases). The CDR3 extends over 14 amino acids. V lost 1 base and J 4 bases, leaving 7 bases between the germline ends. CDR1 and CDR2 from the germline V gene are MGHRA and YSYEKL.